The sequence of this TCR beta chain was determined in a study of response to subunit inactivated influenza vaccine. From the RT-PCR reads, TCRdb called clonotypes with MiXCR, one entry per CDR3 protein. The sample records just over 300,000 distinct CDR3 sequences, 21% being singletons. This clonotype was counted many times. V lost 5 bases and J lost 2, with 15 bases in between. Germline CDR1 and CDR2: SGHVS and FQNEAQ. The CDR3 spans 15 residues. The TCR sequence derives from a man between 50 and 75 years old who received an inactivated influenza vaccine. The source material was PBMCs from blood, sampled less than 22 months after vaccination. The chain is built from TRBV7-8 and TRBJ1-2; D might be TRBD1 (6 bases). Here the CDR3 DNA reads TGTGCCAGCAGCCGAGATGGGGGGCGGAACTATGGCTACACCTTC. Protein: CASSRDGGRNYGYTF.